The 10 T cell receptor beta chains listed next were all sequenced from one sample in a study of neurological immune-mediated disorders. Time point: longitudinal time-point 2. TCRdb re-analysed the 5' RACE reads in MiXCR, keeping a single row per CDR3 protein. This table holds fewer than 60,000 distinct CDR3 sequences, under 15% found once. Source material: PBMCs. These receptors came from a male donor with HTLV-1-associated myelopathy (HAM/TSP).

In this sample, this clonotype turned up many times. This rearrangement joins TRBV29-1 to TRBJ1-1; 8 bases map to TRBD1. J gave up 0 bases and V 5 bases, and 14 bases lay outside the gene matches. The CDR3 runs 17 residues. Germline CDR1 SQVTM, CDR2 ANQGSEA. CDR3: CSVPDRQGSEMNTEAFF. CDR3 in DNA: TGCAGCGTTCCGGACAGACAGGGGAGTGAGATGAACACTGAAGCTTTCTTT.

This clonotype has ten or more counts. This chain links TRBV9 with TRBJ2-3; D may be TRBD2 (5 bases). This CDR3 has 15 amino acids. Trimming took off 2 bases at V and 6 bases at J, with 16 bases between the two ends. Germline V gene data show CDR1 as SGDLS and CDR2 as YYNGEE. CDR3 coding DNA: TGTGCCAGCAGCGTGGCCGGAGGTGGATGGGATACGCAGTATTTT. This translates into CASSVAGGGWDTQYF. Full variable domain (remainder filled in from reference TRBV9 and TRBJ2-3): DSGVTQTPKHLITATGQRVTLRCSPRSGDLSVYWYQQSLDQGLQFLIQYYNGEERAKGNILERFSAQQFPDLHSELNLSSLELGDSALYFCASSVAGGGWDTQYFGPGTRLTVL.

Many counts were recorded for this clonotype. J is TRBJ1-1 and V is TRBV9; the D gene is possibly TRBD1 (6 bases). V lost 4 bases, J lost 4 bases, and 20 bases lay in between. Germline assignment: CDR1 SGDLS and CDR2 YYNGEE. The CDR3 has 16 amino acids. The CDR3 protein is CASSPRSGTHFTEAFF. For the CDR3, the DNA is TGTGCCAGCAGCCCCCGGAGTGGGACACACTTCACTGAAGCTTTCTTT.

This clonotype was recorded many times. The chain is built from TRBV11-3 and TRBJ1-5; the D gene is possibly TRBD1 (5 bases). The CDR3 is 13 residues long. Germline CDR1 reads SGHNT; CDR2 reads YENEEA. V was pared by 8 bases and J by 5 bases, with 13 bases between. Here the CDR3 reads CASSKTGDQPQHF. CDR3 DNA sequence: TGTGCCAGCTCAAAAACAGGAGATCAGCCCCAGCATTTT.

Many counts were recorded for this clonotype. The chain recombines TRBV15 with TRBJ1-6; D is ambiguous. V was cut by 1 base and J by 0 bases, with 7 bases left in between. CDR1 LNHNV and CDR2 YYDKDF come from the germline V gene (reference sequence). This CDR3 spans 16 amino acids. The CDR3: CATSRGWPSYNSPLHF. In DNA, the CDR3 is TGTGCCACCAGCAGAGGCTGGCCCTCCTATAATTCACCCCTCCACTTT.

The chain carries TRBV7-8 and TRBJ1-2; maybe TRBD1 (5 bases). This CDR3 spans 13 amino acids. V dropped 3 bases and J dropped 8 bases, with 13 bases sitting between them. Germline lookup yields CDR1 SGHVS and CDR2 FQNEAQ. In DNA form, the CDR3 reads TGTGCCAGCAGCTTCGTCAGGGAAGGCGGCTACACCTTC. Translated, it gives CASSFVREGGYTF.

At least ten counts were recorded for this clonotype. The chain combines TRBV5-5 with TRBJ1-4, with a tentative D call TRBD1 (5 bases). The germline V gene encodes CDR1 SGHKS and CDR2 YYEKEE (reference sequence). V dropped 0 bases and J dropped 5 bases, with 8 bases sitting between them. This CDR3 spans 14 amino acids. The CDR3 is CASSLGQQNEKLFF. The CDR3 DNA sequence: TGTGCCAGCAGCTTGGGACAGCAGAATGAAAAACTGTTTTTT.

This clonotype was observed a handful of times. The V gene is TRBV6-5, the J gene TRBJ2-1; 7 bases are shared with TRBD2. The CDR3 contains 14 residues. In germline, CDR1 is MNHEY, CDR2 SVGAGI. V lost 2 bases, J lost 3 bases, and 1 base stayed unmatched. CDR3 residues: CASSYRGVYNEQFF. The DNA for the CDR3 is TGTGCCAGCAGTTACCGGGGGGTCTACAATGAGCAGTTCTTC.

This clonotype appeared many times. This chain connects TRBV7-9 to TRBJ1-2; 10 bases are shared with TRBD1. Per germline, CDR1 SEHNR and CDR2 FQNEAQ (reference sequence). The CDR3 is 16 residues long. J lost 5 bases, V lost 4 bases, and 10 bases had no gene match. CDR3 sequence (DNA): TGTGCCAGCAGCTACAGCCCTCGGACAGGGGGTTATGGCTACACCTTC. This sequence encodes CASSYSPRTGGYGYTF.

This clonotype appeared many times. The CDR3 nucleotides read TGTGCCATCAGTGAGTCGTGGAGCTACTATGGCTACACCTTC. It is translated as CAISESWSYYGYTF. The chain couples TRBV10-3 to TRBJ1-2; unclear D gene. V shed 0 bases and J shed 3 bases, with 8 bases lying between them. The CDR3 consists of 14 residues. Germline values: CDR1 ENHRY, CDR2 SYGVKD.